This TCR beta chain is drawn from a study of T cell responses to AZD1222 COVID-19 vaccine. On this clone itself: Antigen unknown.

The V end was cut by 5 bases, the J end by 0 bases, with 13 bases between. Germline CDR1 is LNHDA and CDR2 is SQIVND (reference sequence). The CDR3 sequence is 16 residues long. Findings of the study overall: Only a handful of AZD1222 recipients, more than 5 in all, had baseline seropositivity. Recipients of two AZD1222 doses showed rising Spike-specific TCR breadth and depth. Researchers report vaccine-associated CD4 TCRs spanning spike, with dominance at 160-218 and 743-854. Females made up more of the donors, who were largely white British, and clonal diversity may have come out too low.

Libraries were prepared by immunoSEQ multiplex PCR; TCRdb keeps only in-frame clonotypes and omits some of them. The data show about 150,000 clones, with under 95% seen just once and over 15% held by the top ten. Sequenced here: peripheral blood, sampled on day 0 of AZD1222 vaccination. V gene TRBV19 combines with J gene TRBJ1-4; a possible D gene is TRBD1 (6 bases). The receptor's source is an adult in good health. The CDR3 DNA follows: TGTGCCAGTAGTCTCCAGGGGTCCGCAACTAATGAAAAACTGTTTTTT. It yields the protein CASSLQGSATNEKLFF.